Shown below are 4 T cell receptor beta chains from a single sample sequenced in a study of blood T cells in healthy people across ages. Alongside a J-beta primer mix, a sample-barcoded 5' primer served in a second PCR lasting about 7 to 12 cycles. TCRdb re-analysed the 5' RACE reads in MiXCR, keeping a single row per CDR3 protein. The data contain hundreds of thousands of distinct CDR3 sequences, approximately 55% of them singletons. The specimen sequenced was blood. These TCRs come from an older man in good health.

This clonotype was counted a few times. The rearrangement joins TRBV29-1 to TRBJ2-1, with 9 bases fitting TRBD2. V lost 6 bases and J lost 3; bases outside the gene matches: 0. This CDR3 has 12 amino acids. CDR1 is SQVTM and CDR2 is ANQGSEA in the germline V gene. The CDR3 region has the DNA TGCAGCGTGACTAGCGGCTACAATGAGCAGTTCTTC. It encodes CSVTSGYNEQFF.

This clonotype was picked up a small number of times. The chain has TRBV5-4 and TRBJ2-1; TRBD2 agrees at 14 bases. Germline-derived CDR1 and CDR2 are SGHNT and YYREEE (reference sequence). The CDR3 extends over 16 amino acids. After removal of 4 bases from V and 9 bases from J, the junction contained 9 bases not matched to a gene. The CDR3 bases are TGTGCCAGCAGCCCGCCGGGACTAGCGGGAGCGGGTGAGCAGTTCTTC. Protein: CASSPPGLAGAGEQFF.

This clonotype occurred many times. The chain has TRBV7-2 and TRBJ2-7; 8 nucleotides match TRBD2. The V and J ends lost 6 bases and 6 bases, in that order; junction bases with no gene match: 10. Germline assignment: CDR1 SGHTA and CDR2 FQGNSA. This CDR3 has 14 residues. This CDR3 reads CASSSGLGGLEQYF. CDR3 coding DNA: TGTGCCAGCAGTTCGGGACTAGGAGGGCTCGAGCAGTACTTC.

This clonotype occurred once. The V and J genes are TRBV24-1 and TRBJ2-1; TRBD2 aligns across 10 bases. The J call may be mistaken, given a closer DNA end match to TRBJ2-7. Germline V gives CDR1 KGHDR, CDR2 SFDVKD. The CDR3 extends over 16 amino acids. This CDR3 is CATSDSSGRAYNEQYF. The CDR3 DNA reads TGTGCCACCAGTGACTCTAGCGGGAGAGCCTACAATGAGCAGTACTTC.